The 25 T cell receptor beta chains reported below all come from one sample, sequenced in a study of control samples from healthy donors and cancer patients. Assay: immunoSEQ multiplex PCR; the TCRdb copy retains only in-frame clones and omits some. Counted here are 250,000 to 300,000 clones, roughly 82% occurring once; the ten biggest clones make up more than 10%. Sequencing input: PBMCs. These receptors all come from a woman aged 60 to 75 with lung cancer.

This clone has just one count. The chain uses TRBV7-9 and TRBJ1-2, with TRBD1 matching 10 bases. The germline V gene encodes CDR1 SEHNR and CDR2 FQNEAQ (reference sequence). This CDR3 contains 14 residues. V shed 5 bases and J 6 bases; nucleotides not matched to a gene: 6. CDR3 sequence reads: CASSPTGTGDGYTF. The CDR3 region has the DNA TGTGCCAGCAGCCCAACCGGGACAGGGGATGGCTACACCTTC.

This clone was picked up one time. V is TRBV5-1 and J is TRBJ1-1, with 8 bases fitting TRBD1. The J segment lost 0 bases and the V segment lost 3 bases, leaving 7 bases of the junction unmatched. The CDR3 totals 16 residues. Germline V CDR1 and CDR2: SGHRS, YFSETQ. The CDR3 DNA reads as TGCGCCAGCAGCTATGGACAGGGAAGGGTGAACACTGAAGCTTTCTTT. It yields the protein CASSYGQGRVNTEAFF.

This chain connects TRBV6-6 to TRBJ1-6, with D perhaps matching TRBD1 (5 bases). The V and J ends lost 7 bases and 11 bases respectively, with 15 bases between them. Germline values: CDR1 MNHNY, CDR2 SVGAGI (reference sequence). The CDR3 is made up of 13 amino acids. The CDR3 nucleotides read TGTGCCAGCACCGGGACCTCCCAAACACCCCTCCACTTT. Translated: CASTGTSQTPLHF.

This clone turned up a few times. The chain's CDR3 is CASSLGNTEAFF. The CDR3 DNA reads as TGTGCCAGCAGTTTAGGAAACACTGAAGCTTTCTTT. J is TRBJ1-1 and V is TRBV28; D is uncertain. V shed 2 bases and J shed 2 bases, with 3 bases lying between them. Germline V lookup: CDR1 MDHEN, CDR2 SYDVKM. The CDR3 contains 12 residues. Full variable domain (rest looked up from reference TRBV28 and TRBJ1-1): DVKVTQSSRYLVKRTGEKVFLECVQDMDHENMFWYRQDPGLGLRLIYFSYDVKMKEKGDIPEGYSVSREKKERFSLILESASTNQTSMYLCASSLGNTEAFFGQGTRLTVV.

This sequence joins TRBV9 and TRBJ2-3; D remains unclear. Germline V lookup: CDR1 SGDLS, CDR2 YYNGEE. Trimming left V 2 bases short and J 0 bases short, with 7 bases between. The CDR3 has 14 residues. The CDR3 region is CASSVGSSTDTQYF. Written as DNA, the CDR3 is TGTGCCAGCAGCGTCGGTTCCAGCACAGATACGCAGTATTTT.

V gene TRBV6-1 combines with J gene TRBJ2-5; D might be TRBD2 (5 bases). The CDR3 is 16 amino acids. The germline V gene has CDR1 MNHNS and CDR2 SASEGT. The germline V and J ends were trimmed by 0 bases and 5 bases, with 16 bases remaining between them. CDR3 nucleotide sequence: TGTGCCAGCAGTGAAGCGCTTCGGGCGGGTGGGGAGACCCAGTACTTC. Protein: CASSEALRAGGETQYF.

This chain uses TRBV14 with TRBJ2-1; D gene ambiguous. Germline V gives CDR1 SGHDN, CDR2 FVKESK. This CDR3 region has 23 residues. Between the trimmed V and J ends, which lost 1 base and 1 base, there was a span of 32 bases. CDR3 region: CASSQGAPGALWSHVESYNEQFF. The CDR3 DNA is TGTGCCAGCAGCCAAGGGGCCCCGGGTGCTCTATGGTCTCATGTAGAATCCTACAATGAGCAGTTCTTC.

V usage is TRBV11-3 and J usage is TRBJ2-2; D gene ambiguous. CDR1 SGHNT and CDR2 YENEEA come from the germline V gene. The V end lost 1 base, the J end lost 4 bases, and 7 bases lay between the germline ends. The CDR3 spans 14 residues. The CDR3 sequence: CASSLGSGTGELFF. In nucleotides, the CDR3 is TGTGCCAGCAGCTTAGGTTCTGGCACCGGGGAGCTGTTTTTT.

The chain combines TRBV7-9 with TRBJ2-5, with 7 bases lining up with TRBD1. This CDR3 has 16 amino acids. Germline values: CDR1 SEHNR, CDR2 FQNEAQ (reference sequence). J lost 2 bases, V lost 5 bases, and 11 bases had no gene match. In DNA, the CDR3 is TGTGCCAGCAGCGGTCGACAGGGTGGGGGTCAAGAGACCCAGTACTTC. It codes for CASSGRQGGGQETQYF.

The chain couples TRBV5-1 to TRBJ2-1; 9 nucleotides align to TRBD2. Germline loops: CDR1 SGHRS, CDR2 YFSETQ. Unmatched junction bases numbered 16, after V lost 4 bases and J lost 8 bases. The CDR3 has 17 amino acids. The CDR3 region is CASSASPLAGYGDEQFF. In DNA, the CDR3 is TGCGCCAGCAGCGCCTCTCCTCTAGCGGGGTACGGGGATGAGCAGTTCTTC.

V usage is TRBV5-1 and J usage is TRBJ1-2; 10 nucleotides agree with TRBD1. CDR1 and CDR2 (germline): SGHRS, YFSETQ. Trimming cost V 4 bases and J 2 bases; bases outside gene matches: 8. This CDR3 is built from 16 residues. The CDR3 bases are TGCGCCAGCAGCCCGAGAGTGGGACAGGGGAACTATGGCTACACCTTC. Its translation is CASSPRVGQGNYGYTF.

The chain combines TRBV5-5 with TRBJ2-7, with D unclear. The CDR3 extends over 15 amino acids. V was cut by 0 bases and J by 0 bases, with 10 bases left in between. The germline V gene encodes CDR1 SGHKS and CDR2 YYEKEE (reference sequence). This chain's CDR3 is CASSLDQAYSYEQYF. The CDR3 DNA is TGTGCCAGCAGCTTGGACCAGGCCTACTCCTACGAGCAGTACTTC.

This chain uses TRBV4-1 with TRBJ1-2, with D perhaps matching TRBD1 (5 bases). This CDR3 has 14 amino acids. With 0 bases removed from V and 6 bases from J, the gap between germline ends came to 11 bases. Germline V gene lookup returns CDR1 MGHRA and CDR2 YSYEKL. The CDR3 loop reads CASSQDWQGHGYTF. The CDR3 DNA reads as TGCGCCAGCAGCCAAGACTGGCAGGGTCATGGCTACACCTTC.

About this clone itself: Compared with germline, one end of the junction differs, possibly owing to a read error. J is TRBJ2-5 and V is TRBV7-7; D unclear. The V gene's germline CDR1 is SSHAT and CDR2 FNYEAQ (reference sequence). This CDR3 spans 13 amino acids. The CDR3 is CASSTAVRETQYF. Here the CDR3 DNA reads TGTGCTAGCAGCACAGCAGTAAGGGAGACCCAGTACTTC.

The rearrangement links TRBV4-2 to TRBJ2-1; 10 positions agree with TRBD1. Looked up from germline, CDR1 is LGHNA and CDR2 is YNFKEQ. This CDR3 has 16 amino acids. Losses at the gene ends were 0 bases for V and 5 bases for J; bases not matched to a gene: 4. CDR3 sequence: CASSQDWDRGNNEQFF. DNA of the CDR3: TGTGCCAGCAGCCAAGATTGGGACAGGGGAAACAATGAGCAGTTCTTC.

The CDR3 DNA is TGTGCCACCAGCAGAGAGGCTAGCGGGGTCTACGAGCAGTACTTC. This translates into CATSREASGVYEQYF. The chain couples TRBV15 to TRBJ2-7; the match to TRBD2 covers 9 bases. This CDR3 comprises 15 residues. After removal of 0 bases from V and 3 bases from J, the junction contained 3 bases not matched to a gene. Germline CDR1 LNHNV, CDR2 YYDKDF (reference sequence).

V is TRBV15 and J is TRBJ1-5, with unresolved D. Germline V gene data show CDR1 as LNHNV and CDR2 as YYDKDF (reference sequence). V gave up 0 bases and J gave up 11 bases, with 14 bases separating them. The CDR3 contains 14 residues. CDR3 sequence (DNA): TGTGCCACCAGCAGAGATCTGCAGGAAAGGGCCCAGCATTTT. Translation: CATSRDLQERAQHF.

The rearrangement uses TRBV5-6 and TRBJ2-1, with unresolved D. V gave up 0 bases and J gave up 9 bases, with 16 bases separating them. Germline CDR1 SGHDT, CDR2 YYEEEE. The CDR3 runs to 15 residues. CDR3 DNA sequence: TGTGCCAGCAGCTTGGTGGTCTATGGGGATGGTGAGCAGTTCTTC. As protein: CASSLVVYGDGEQFF.

This clone turned up a few times. V usage is TRBV4-2 and J usage is TRBJ1-2; D is uncertain. The CDR3 runs to 14 residues. Germline V lookup: CDR1 LGHNA, CDR2 YNFKEQ. Trimming took off 0 bases at V and 3 bases at J, with 8 bases between the two ends. CDR3 nucleotides: TGTGCCAGCAGCCAAGAACGCGGGGACTATGGCTACACCTTC. This codes for CASSQERGDYGYTF.

In this sample, this clone turned up many times. This chain joins TRBV5-4 and TRBJ1-4, with D unresolved. The CDR3 consists of 14 residues. Between the trimmed V and J ends, which lost 3 bases and 7 bases, there was a span of 13 bases. The germline CDR1 and CDR2 sequences are SGHNT and YYREEE (reference sequence). The CDR3 sequence: CASSSSGAGEKLFF. CDR3 DNA: TGTGCCAGCAGCTCTTCGGGCGCAGGTGAAAAACTGTTTTTT.

The chain uses TRBV5-6 and TRBJ2-3; 7 bases match TRBD1. CDR3 length: 15 residues. Germline values: CDR1 SGHDT, CDR2 YYEEEE. Trimming cost V 0 bases and J 7 bases; bases outside gene matches: 8. The CDR3, as DNA: TGTGCCAGCAGCTTGGTAGTCAGGGGGAGTAATACGCAGTATTTT. It translates to CASSLVVRGSNTQYF.

This chain connects TRBV5-6 to TRBJ2-2; either TRBD1 or TRBD2 may supply D (5 bases each). Trimming stripped 4 bases from V and 0 bases from J, with 7 bases between. The CDR3 extends over 14 amino acids. Germline loops: CDR1 SGHDT, CDR2 YYEEEE. CDR3 in DNA: TGTGCCAGCAGCCTGGGACCGAACACCGGGGAGCTGTTTTTT. Its translation: CASSLGPNTGELFF.

The rearrangement joins TRBV7-3 to TRBJ1-2; 9 bases fit TRBD1. The length of the CDR3 is 16 residues. Trimming removed 4 bases from V and 8 bases from J; junction bases left unmatched: 14. Germline CDR1 and CDR2: SGHTA and FQGTGA. The CDR3 region is CASSSKSGTGFDGYTF. DNA for the CDR3: TGTGCCAGCAGCTCCAAATCCGGGACAGGGTTCGACGGCTACACCTTC.

The sample holds a few counts of this clone. The sample has other DNA sequences that encode this CDR3 too. The V and J genes are TRBV27 and TRBJ2-2; no definite D call. Germline CDR1 and CDR2: MNHEY and SMNVEV (reference sequence). V lost 5 bases and J lost 2, with 3 bases in between. There are 12 residues in the CDR3. This chain's CDR3 is CASSPNTGELFF. CDR3 bases: TGTGCCAGCAGTCCAAACACCGGGGAGCTGTTTTTT.

The V call is TRBV29-1, the J call TRBJ2-7; 11 positions match TRBD1. The CDR3 runs 11 residues. The V gene's germline CDR1 is SQVTM and CDR2 ANQGSEA. V was clipped by 7 bases and J by 5 bases; unmatched bases: 1. CDR3: CSAGQGDEQYF. The CDR3 nucleotides read TGCAGCGCGGGACAGGGGGACGAGCAGTACTTC.